Presented here are 19 T cell receptor beta chains from one specimen sequenced in a study of patients and donors after allogeneic stem cell transplantation. TCRdb reprocessed the RT-PCR reads with MiXCR, giving one entry per CDR3 protein. The table has almost 90,000 distinct CDR3 sequences, around 5% seen once. Specimen: blood, either unsorted or a sorted T cell fraction (not recorded which). The source of these receptors is a human donor who was either an allogeneic HSCT recipient or a stem cell or donor lymphocyte infusion donor (not recorded which). It is not recorded whose cells these are; they may come from a transplant donor.

This clonotype was found many times. The chain carries TRBV11-2 and TRBJ2-3, with TRBD2 identical over 7 bases. V was pared by 3 bases and J by 3 bases, with 21 bases of the junction left unmatched. CDR1 and CDR2 (germline): SGHAT, FQNNGV. The CDR3 runs 20 residues. This chain's CDR3 is CASSLRRTGTTTYLTDTQYF. CDR3 nucleotide sequence: TGTGCCAGCAGCTTGAGGCGAACCGGGACTACAACCTATCTTACAGATACGCAGTATTTT.

This clonotype was seen ten or more times. The genes are TRBV6-1 and TRBJ1-6, with 9 bases lining up with TRBD1. The length of the CDR3 is 15 residues. V lost 6 bases, J lost 8 bases, and 8 bases stayed unmatched. Germline V gene sequence: CDR1 MNHNS, CDR2 SASEGT. The CDR3 DNA follows: TGTGCCAGCAGCTCCCGACAGGGGGAATATTCACCCCTCCACTTT. Protein product: CASSSRQGEYSPLHF.

This clonotype was counted many times. The chain couples TRBV11-2 to TRBJ2-1; 7 bases are a match to TRBD2. The CDR3 covers 17 residues. Germline assignment: CDR1 SGHAT and CDR2 FQNNGV. Trimming removed 3 bases from V and 5 bases from J; junction bases left unmatched: 13. The CDR3 DNA is TGTGCCAGCAGCTTTGTGTTTAGGTCGCGGGGGAACAATGAGCAGTTCTTC. It is translated as CASSFVFRSRGNNEQFF.

This clonotype was counted at least ten times. This chain joins TRBV15 and TRBJ1-4, with a tentative D call TRBD1 (5 bases). V lost 0 bases to trimming and J lost 11 bases, with 22 bases between them. CDR1 LNHNV and CDR2 YYDKDF come from the germline V gene (reference sequence). The CDR3 loop spans 17 amino acids. The chain's CDR3 is CATSRDVQGGLREKLFF. The CDR3 bases are TGTGCCACCAGCAGAGATGTGCAGGGCGGCCTTCGGGAGAAACTGTTTTTT.

The chain couples TRBV19 to TRBJ1-2, with D tentatively TRBD1 (5 bases). The CDR3 is 15 residues long. V lost 2 bases and J 2 bases, leaving 12 bases between the germline ends. In germline, CDR1 is LNHDA, CDR2 SQIVND (reference sequence). DNA of the CDR3: TGTGCCAGTAGTATAAGCAGGGCGGGAAACTATGGCTACACCTTC. Protein: CASSISRAGNYGYTF.

The chain combines TRBV12-3 or TRBV12-4 with TRBJ1-5; D not resolved. The ends were cut back, 6 bases at V and 0 bases at J, with 12 bases in the middle. The CDR3 extends over 15 amino acids. For the CDR3, the DNA is TGTGCCAGCAGCCTAGACGGTGATAGCAATCAGCCCCAGCATTTT. Its translation is CASSLDGDSNQPQHF.

This clonotype appeared many times. The J gene is TRBJ1-6, the V gene TRBV9; D ambiguous. The CDR3 contains 15 residues. Trimming removed 0 bases at V and 8 bases at J, with 12 bases between. Germline-derived CDR1 and CDR2 are SGDLS and YYNGEE. The CDR3 here is CASSVDPNSDSPLHF. The CDR3 DNA follows: TGTGCCAGCAGCGTAGACCCGAATTCCGATTCACCCCTCCACTTT.

The rearrangement joins TRBV29-1 to TRBJ2-7, with TRBD2 identical over 9 bases. V lost 3 bases and J lost 3; bases outside the gene matches: 3. Germline-derived CDR1 and CDR2 are SQVTM and ANQGSEA. This CDR3 is 13 amino acids long. CDR3 in amino acids: CSVDAGGHYEQYF. CDR3 sequence (DNA): TGCAGCGTTGATGCGGGGGGGCACTACGAGCAGTACTTC.

This clonotype occurred many times. J is TRBJ2-3 and V is TRBV15; D unresolved. With 2 bases removed from V and 4 bases from J, the gap between germline ends came to 16 bases. The CDR3 runs to 16 residues. The germline gives CDR1 LNHNV, CDR2 YYDKDF (reference sequence). The CDR3 region has the DNA TGTGCCACCAGCAGAAGCAGGACGAGGTCCGCAGATACGCAGTATTTT. Amino acids: CATSRSRTRSADTQYF.

The rearrangement uses TRBV3-1 and TRBJ1-6; D not certain. Trimming pared 6 bases from V and 5 bases from J, leaving 8 bases between. This CDR3 comprises 13 residues. Germline loops: CDR1 LGHDT, CDR2 YNNKEL (reference sequence). Here the CDR3 reads CASRGMDNSPLHF. In DNA, the CDR3 is TGTGCCAGCAGAGGGATGGATAATTCACCCCTCCACTTT.

This clonotype was detected ten times or more. CDR3 in amino acids: CASSLVGQGIYEQYF. The CDR3, as DNA: TGTGCCAGCAGCTTGGTCGGACAGGGGATCTACGAGCAGTACTTC. V gene TRBV5-6 combines with J gene TRBJ2-7; 9 bases match TRBD1. The germline CDR1 and CDR2 sequences are SGHDT and YYEEEE. CDR3 length: 15 residues. The trim removed 0 bases at V and 3 bases at J, leaving 4 bases unmatched.

This clonotype was detected many times. In nucleotides, the CDR3 is TGTGCCAGCAGCCCGCAATCTACAGGGGGGGGCACTGAAGCTTTCTTT. Encoded protein: CASSPQSTGGGTEAFF. This chain links TRBV4-2 with TRBJ1-1, with 8 bases that match TRBD1. V shed 4 bases and J 4 bases; nucleotides not matched to a gene: 11. CDR1 LGHNA and CDR2 YNFKEQ come from the germline V gene. The CDR3 is 16 amino acids.

This clonotype was seen many times. The rearrangement uses TRBV11-3 and TRBJ1-1, with unresolved D. There are 13 residues in the CDR3. Germline-derived CDR1 and CDR2 are SGHNT and YENEEA. The V end lost 5 bases, the J end lost 1 base, and 8 bases lay between the germline ends. CDR3 residues: CASSPLGNTEAFF. CDR3 DNA sequence: TGTGCCAGCAGCCCACTGGGGAACACTGAAGCTTTCTTT.

This clonotype appeared a few times. This chain connects TRBV27 to TRBJ2-7, with D unresolved. Germline V gives CDR1 MNHEY, CDR2 SMNVEV (reference sequence). V was cut by 0 bases and J by 3 bases, with 12 bases left in between. This CDR3 is built from 15 residues. This CDR3 is CASSLSGNGYYEQYF. In DNA, the CDR3 is TGTGCCAGCAGTTTATCGGGGAACGGGTACTACGAGCAGTACTTC.

This clonotype was detected ten times or more. The chain is built from TRBV2 and TRBJ1-1; no definite D call. There are 16 residues in the CDR3. Trimming took 4 bases from V and 1 from J, leaving 16 bases between them. CDR1 and CDR2 from the germline V gene are SNHLY and FYNNEI. The CDR3 DNA reads as TGTGCCAGCAGTGTGAGTGACGTCCCTGGGAACACTGAAGCTTTCTTT. It specifies CASSVSDVPGNTEAFF.

This clonotype showed up many times. V gene TRBV11-3 combines with J gene TRBJ2-1; 7 positions match TRBD1. In germline, CDR1 is SGHNT, CDR2 YENEEA. This CDR3 is built from 13 residues. V trimming: 4 bases; J trimming: 10 bases; junction bases outside the gene matches: 7. CDR3 in amino acids: CASSWRQGGEQFF. The CDR3 nucleotides read TGTGCCAGCAGCTGGCGACAGGGTGGGGAGCAGTTCTTC.

This clonotype was observed many times. V and J are TRBV4-2 and TRBJ1-2; unclear D gene. V dropped 0 bases and J dropped 6 bases, with 2 bases sitting between them. The germline V gene has CDR1 LGHNA and CDR2 YNFKEQ. This CDR3 comprises 11 residues. The CDR3 nucleotides read TGTGCCAGCAGCCAAGAGCATGGCTACACCTTC. Its protein product is CASSQEHGYTF.

This clonotype was seen ten or more times. CDR3 region: CASRKDSNQPQHF. CDR3 bases: TGTGCCAGCAGAAAAGATAGCAATCAGCCCCAGCATTTT. The V call is TRBV12-3 or TRBV12-4, the J call TRBJ1-5; D is unresolved. This CDR3 contains 13 residues. The V end was cut by 6 bases, the J end by 0 bases, with 6 bases between.

V gene TRBV11-2 combines with J gene TRBJ2-5; D might be TRBD1 (7 bases). This CDR3 is 16 amino acids long. Germline V CDR1 and CDR2: SGHAT, FQNNGV. With 5 bases removed from V and 4 bases from J, the gap between germline ends came to 20 bases. The CDR3 loop is CASSHRTGGVGETQYF. The CDR3 DNA follows: TGTGCCAGCAGCCACCGGACAGGCGGGGTGGGAGAGACCCAGTACTTC.